A selection of T cell receptor beta chains follows, all from one sample in a study of cytomegalovirus exposure and HLA in healthy donors. This table comes from immunoSEQ multiplex PCR, and its TCRdb copy is limited to in-frame clones, with some not included. The data show roughly 130,000 clones, roughly 89% seen once. What was sequenced was PBMCs. The receptors originated from a man aged 30-40 years in good health and CMV-seronegative. Both conserved end residues are part of each CDR3. The D gene is left open where the match is weak. The size field is filled for only some rows; it gives once, few, many or a size class.

clone_size j_call d_call v_call cdr3_aa cdr3_nt
NA TRBJ1-2 NA TRBV29-1 CSVGDISNYGYTF TGCAGCGTTGGGGACATATCTAACTATGGCTACACCTTC
NA TRBJ2-5 NA TRBV28 CASRDSTQETQYF TGTGCCAGCAGAGACAGCACCCAAGAGACCCAGTACTTC
NA TRBJ2-3 NA TRBV10-2 CATAGTGILYTQYF TGCGCCACCGCTGGAACAGGGATATTGTATACGCAGTATTTT
once TRBJ2-3 TRBD1 TRBV7-2 CASSLTGTGVVTDTQYF TGTGCCAGCAGCCTTACCGGGACAGGGGTTGTCACAGATACGCAGTATTTT
NA TRBJ2-5 TRBD2 TRBV12-5 CASGLGLAGEETQYF TGTGCTAGTGGTTTGGGTCTAGCGGGTGAAGAGACCCAGTACTTC
NA TRBJ2-1 NA TRBV6-5 CASSYLGVSSYNEQFF TGTGCCAGCAGTTACCTAGGGGTAAGCTCCTACAATGAGCAGTTCTTC
NA TRBJ2-7 TRBD1 TRBV9 CASSPQDRRYEQYF TGTGCCAGCAGCCCACAGGACAGGCGGTACGAGCAGTACTTC
NA TRBJ2-7 TRBD1 TRBV5-1 CASSSGQKVYEQYF TGCGCCAGCAGCTCGGGACAGAAAGTCTACGAGCAGTACTTC
NA TRBJ1-6 NA TRBV4-1 CASSQDRLRGASSPLHF TGCGCCAGCAGCCAAGATCGCTTACGGGGGGCGAGCTCACCCCTCCACTTT
few TRBJ2-7 TRBD2 TRBV7-9 CASSFRTSAFNEQYF TGTGCCAGCAGCTTTCGGACTAGCGCATTCAACGAGCAGTACTTC
NA TRBJ2-3 TRBD2 TRBV27 CASSWMGGSTDTQYF TGTGCCAGCAGCTGGATGGGAGGGAGCACAGATACGCAGTATTTT
NA TRBJ2-1 TRBD2 TRBV5-1 CASSPTSGDYNEQFF TGCGCCAGCAGCCCGACTAGCGGGGACTACAATGAGCAGTTCTTC
NA TRBJ2-7 NA TRBV27 CASSLGQFYEQYF TGTGCCAGCAGTTTGGGGCAGTTTTACGAGCAGTACTTC
NA TRBJ1-5 NA TRBV16 CASSQGHSNQPQHF TGTGCCAGCAGCCAAGGACATAGCAATCAGCCCCAGCATTTT
NA TRBJ2-2 NA TRBV10-3 CATRDGQTGNTGELFF TGTGCCACAAGAGATGGCCAGACGGGGAACACCGGGGAGCTGTTTTTT
NA TRBJ2-2 TRBD2 TRBV9 CASSARLAGEPTGELFF TGTGCCAGCAGCGCGAGACTAGCGGGGGAACCCACCGGGGAGCTGTTTTTT
NA TRBJ1-2 NA TRBV6-5 CASSWTETYGYTF TGTGCCAGCAGTTGGACAGAAACCTATGGCTACACCTTC
NA TRBJ2-3 NA TRBV4-3 CASSQDSSDTQYF TGCGCCAGCAGCCAAGATTCGTCAGATACGCAGTATTTT
NA TRBJ2-7 TRBD2 TRBV18 CASSPRRGLAGADYEQYF TGTGCCAGCTCACCACGTAGGGGTTTAGCGGGGGCGGACTACGAGCAGTACTTC
NA TRBJ1-2 TRBD1 TRBV18 CASSPSGRGLYGYTF TGTGCCAGCTCACCATCGGGCAGGGGGCTCTATGGCTACACCTTC
NA TRBJ1-5 TRBD1 TRBV6-5 CASSLTGGGNQPQHF TGTGCCAGCAGCCTTACAGGGGGAGGCAATCAGCCCCAGCATTTT
NA TRBJ1-3 NA TRBV5-1 CASSSGGAGGNTIYF TGCGCCAGCAGCTCTGGGGGGGCTGGTGGAAACACCATATATTTT
NA TRBJ1-1 NA TRBV7-8 CASSLAQGSTEAFF TGTGCCAGCAGCTTAGCGCAGGGAAGCACTGAAGCTTTCTTT
NA TRBJ2-1 TRBD2 TRBV9 CASSVVTSGGEQFF TGTGCCAGCAGCGTAGTCACTAGCGGGGGGGAGCAGTTCTTC
NA TRBJ2-7 NA TRBV6-1 CASSEPRENTYEQYF TGTGCCAGCAGTGAACCCCGGGAAAACACCTACGAGCAGTACTTC
NA TRBJ2-7 NA TRBV6-5 CASNGGLYEQYF TGTGCCAGCAACGGGGGGCTCTACGAGCAGTACTTC
once TRBJ1-1 NA TRBV7-9 CASTKQGNTEAFF TGTGCCAGCACCAAACAGGGGAACACTGAAGCTTTCTTT
NA TRBJ1-2 TRBD1 TRBV11-2 CASSQDRGRGGYTF TGTGCCAGCAGCCAAGACAGGGGGAGGGGTGGCTACACCTTC
NA TRBJ1-2 TRBD1 TRBV5-5 CASSSGQFYGYTF TGTGCCAGCAGCTCGGGACAGTTCTATGGCTACACCTTC
NA TRBJ1-5 NA TRBV6-6 CASSYLTPYSNQPQHF TGTGCCAGCAGTTACTTGACACCTTATAGCAATCAGCCCCAGCATTTT
NA TRBJ2-1 NA TRBV5-1 CASSLTVYNEQFF TGCGCCAGCAGCTTGACAGTTTACAATGAGCAGTTCTTC
NA TRBJ2-5 TRBD1 TRBV19 CASSVDRAETQYF TGTGCCAGTAGTGTGGACAGGGCGGAGACCCAGTACTTC
NA TRBJ2-7 TRBD1 TRBV10-3 CAITGDRVSSEQYF TGTGCCATCACTGGGGACAGGGTGTCCTCCGAGCAGTACTTC
NA TRBJ2-2 NA TRBV6-5 CASSFTTTTGELFF TGTGCCAGCAGTTTTACGACTACGACCGGGGAGCTGTTTTTT
NA TRBJ1-2 NA TRBV4-1 CASSQLPTAPGLSYGYTF TGCGCCAGCAGCCAACTCCCGACAGCGCCCGGTCTTTCCTATGGCTACACCTTC
NA TRBJ2-7 TRBD1 TRBV7-9 CASSLERTGAYEQYF TGTGCCAGCAGCTTAGAGAGGACAGGAGCCTACGAGCAGTACTTC
NA TRBJ2-1 NA TRBV27 CASSLFLSYNEQFF TGTGCCAGCAGTTTATTTCTCTCCTACAATGAGCAGTTCTTC
NA TRBJ1-6 TRBD1 TRBV6-6 CASQTGVFNSPLHF TGTGCCAGCCAGACAGGGGTCTTTAATTCACCCCTCCACTTT
NA TRBJ1-1 NA TRBV27 CASSPSRGPAMNTEAFF TGTGCCAGCAGTCCCTCCCGCGGCCCCGCCATGAACACTGAAGCTTTCTTT
NA TRBJ1-5 NA TRBV11-3 CASSLKYCDKSDQPQHF TGTGCCAGCAGCTTAAAGTATTGCGACAAATCTGATCAGCCCCAGCATTTT
NA TRBJ2-5 TRBD1 TRBV5-1 CASSSVPGQAETQYF TGCGCCAGCAGCTCCGTCCCGGGACAGGCAGAGACCCAGTACTTC
NA TRBJ2-2 TRBD2 TRBV25-1 CASTRGGTGELFF TGTGCCAGCACCCGCGGGGGAACCGGGGAGCTGTTTTTT
NA TRBJ2-7 NA TRBV4-2 CASSPPEEGEQYF TGTGCCAGCAGCCCACCGGAAGAGGGCGAGCAGTACTTC
once TRBJ2-2 NA TRBV5-1 CASSTNANTGELFF TGCGCCAGCAGCACTAATGCGAACACCGGGGAGCTGTTTTTT
NA TRBJ1-5 NA TRBV19 CASSIFFAGDGNQPQHF TGTGCCAGTAGTATATTTTTCGCAGGGGACGGCAATCAGCCCCAGCATTTT
NA TRBJ2-5 TRBD2 TRBV19 CASSMSWTSGGETQYF TGTGCCAGTAGTATGAGCTGGACTAGCGGGGGAGAGACCCAGTACTTC
NA TRBJ2-5 NA TRBV5-1 CASSLEGLQETQYF TGCGCCAGCAGCTTGGAGGGACTCCAAGAGACCCAGTACTTC
NA TRBJ1-1 TRBD1 TRBV14 CASSQAGTGGNTEAFF TGTGCCAGCAGCCAAGCCGGGACAGGGGGGAACACTGAAGCTTTCTTT
NA TRBJ2-5 NA TRBV6-6 CASGLAQQETQYF TGTGCCAGCGGCCTAGCCCAACAAGAGACCCAGTACTTC